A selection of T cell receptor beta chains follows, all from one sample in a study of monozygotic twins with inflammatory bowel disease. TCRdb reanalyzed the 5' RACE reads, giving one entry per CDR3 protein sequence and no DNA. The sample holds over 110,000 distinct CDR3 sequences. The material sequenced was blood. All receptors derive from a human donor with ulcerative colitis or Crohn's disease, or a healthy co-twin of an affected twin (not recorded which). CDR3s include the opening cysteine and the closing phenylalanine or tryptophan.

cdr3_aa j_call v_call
CSAITGLNLYEQYF TRBJ2-7 TRBV20-1
CASSLGVDSFYEQYF TRBJ2-7 TRBV7-9
CASTWQDRASLQKLFF TRBJ1-4 TRBV27
CASSIQVNTEAFF TRBJ1-1 TRBV12-3/TRBV12-4
CASTLGGVNTGELFF TRBJ2-2 TRBV28
CASSLRAGSYEQYF TRBJ2-7 TRBV27
CASSLRQLSYNSPLHF TRBJ1-6 TRBV12-3/TRBV12-4
CSARDPVRKGYTF TRBJ1-2 TRBV20-1
CAISVGIEYEQYF TRBJ2-7 TRBV10-3
CSALSPGANVLTF TRBJ2-6 TRBV20-1
CASSLDTTYEQYF TRBJ2-7 TRBV5-1
CSARAPGTGRNKQYF TRBJ2-7 TRBV20-1
CASPLNEANTGELFF TRBJ2-2 TRBV7-9
CASSVGDRFIRNSPLHF TRBJ1-6 TRBV9
CSVGATNTGELFF TRBJ2-2 TRBV29-1
CASSLFPSGGSYEQYF TRBJ2-7 TRBV5-1
CASSKSRVTGLEQFF TRBJ2-1 TRBV11-2
CASSFISREETQYF TRBJ2-5 TRBV5-1
CASSQDWLVYEQYF TRBJ2-7 TRBV4-2
CASSLDRNNQPQHF TRBJ1-5 TRBV12-3/TRBV12-4
CASSSKPLAGGHNEQFF TRBJ2-1 TRBV5-1
CASSLRTSGGDTQYF TRBJ2-3 TRBV5-6
CASSLGRLAGANTGELFF TRBJ2-2 TRBV11-1
CARPRGANSPLHF TRBJ1-6 TRBV6-5
CSASYRRSPTDTQYF TRBJ2-3 TRBV20-1
CSATGTNQETQYF TRBJ2-5 TRBV20-1
CASNHPAYEQYF TRBJ2-7 TRBV6-2/TRBV6-3
CASSARSPSTDTQYF TRBJ2-3 TRBV5-1
CASSLVRINEQFF TRBJ2-1 TRBV5-1
CASTFPLVQETQYF TRBJ2-5 TRBV7-9
CAIGRDSQETQYF TRBJ2-5 TRBV10-3
CASSPRLEGSSYNEQFF TRBJ2-1 TRBV7-9
CASSFKQAYNEQFF TRBJ2-1 TRBV27
CASSPTRFRNEQFF TRBJ2-1 TRBV19
CASSLDTGRGRINQPQHF TRBJ1-5 TRBV7-8
CASSIGQNNEQFF TRBJ2-1 TRBV19
CASRTSGGSYEQYF TRBJ2-7 TRBV12-3/TRBV12-4
CASSTLGYTEAFF TRBJ1-1 TRBV28
CASSSQMNTEAFF TRBJ1-1 TRBV7-2
CASSRWGSSYNSPLHF TRBJ1-6 TRBV12-3/TRBV12-4
CASSLVGGAFHEQYF TRBJ2-7 TRBV27
CASTATGLGEQYF TRBJ2-7 TRBV19